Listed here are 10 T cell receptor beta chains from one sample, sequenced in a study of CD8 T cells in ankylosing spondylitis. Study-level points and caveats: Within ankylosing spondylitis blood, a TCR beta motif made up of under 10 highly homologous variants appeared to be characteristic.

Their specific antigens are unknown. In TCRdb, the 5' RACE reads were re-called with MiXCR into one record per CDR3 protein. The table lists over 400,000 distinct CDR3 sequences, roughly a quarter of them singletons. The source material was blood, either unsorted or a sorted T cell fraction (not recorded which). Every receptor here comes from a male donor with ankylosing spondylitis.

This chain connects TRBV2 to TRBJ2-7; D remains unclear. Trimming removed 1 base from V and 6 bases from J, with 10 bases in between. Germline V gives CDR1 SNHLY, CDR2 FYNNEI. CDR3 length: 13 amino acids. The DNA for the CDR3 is TGTGCCAGCAGTGAAGAGGCGGAGCTCGAGCAGTACGTC. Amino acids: CASSEEAELEQYV.

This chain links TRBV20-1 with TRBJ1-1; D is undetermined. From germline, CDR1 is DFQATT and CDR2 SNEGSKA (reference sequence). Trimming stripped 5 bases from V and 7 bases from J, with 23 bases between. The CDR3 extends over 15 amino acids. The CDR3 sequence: CSAAHAGPRAGEAFF. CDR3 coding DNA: TGCAGTGCTGCACACGCCGGGCCACGGGCTGGTGAAGCTTTCTTT.

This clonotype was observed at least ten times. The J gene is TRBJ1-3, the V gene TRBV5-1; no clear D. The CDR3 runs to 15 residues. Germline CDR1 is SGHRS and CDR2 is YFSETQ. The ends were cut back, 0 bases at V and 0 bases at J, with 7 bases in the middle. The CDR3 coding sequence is TGCGCCAGCAGCTTGGAAGGCAGCTCTGGAAACACCATATATTTT. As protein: CASSLEGSSGNTIYF.

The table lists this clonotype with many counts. This CDR3 is CASSPGSGTSSYNEQFF. DNA for the CDR3: TGCGCCAGCAGCCCCGGTAGCGGGACCAGCTCCTACAATGAGCAGTTCTTC. The chain uses TRBV5-1 and TRBJ2-1; TRBD2 matches at 8 bases. V lost 4 bases to trimming and J lost 0 bases; unmatched junction nucleotides: 9. The V gene's germline CDR1 is SGHRS and CDR2 YFSETQ. The length of the CDR3 is 17 residues.

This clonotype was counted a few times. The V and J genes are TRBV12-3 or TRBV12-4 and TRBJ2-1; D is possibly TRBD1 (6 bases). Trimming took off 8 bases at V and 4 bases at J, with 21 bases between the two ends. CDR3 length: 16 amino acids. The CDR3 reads CASGYTRRTDYNEQFF. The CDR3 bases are TGTGCCAGCGGGTATACGCGTAGGACAGATTACAATGAGCAGTTCTTC.

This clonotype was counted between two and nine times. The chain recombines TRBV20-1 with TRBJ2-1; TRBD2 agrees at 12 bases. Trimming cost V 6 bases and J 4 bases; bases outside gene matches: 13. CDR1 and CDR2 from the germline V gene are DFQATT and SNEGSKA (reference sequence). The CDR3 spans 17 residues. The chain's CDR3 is CSAPEYASGRVYNEQFF. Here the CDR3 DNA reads TGCAGTGCCCCGGAATACGCTAGCGGGAGGGTTTACAATGAGCAGTTCTTC.

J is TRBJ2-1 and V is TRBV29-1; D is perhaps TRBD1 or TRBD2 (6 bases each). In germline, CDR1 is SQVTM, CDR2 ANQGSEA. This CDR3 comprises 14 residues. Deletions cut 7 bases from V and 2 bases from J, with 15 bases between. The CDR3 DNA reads TGCAGCGCCTCAAGGGGGAGGCCCTACAATGAGCAGTTCTTC. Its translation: CSASRGRPYNEQFF.

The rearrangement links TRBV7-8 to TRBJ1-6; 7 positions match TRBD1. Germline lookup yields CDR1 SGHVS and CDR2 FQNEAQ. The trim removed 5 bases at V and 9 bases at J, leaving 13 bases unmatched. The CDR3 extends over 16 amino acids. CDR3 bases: TGTGCCAGCAGCGTAATCCAAGGGGACAGTGCTTCACCCCTCCACTTT. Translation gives CASSVIQGDSASPLHF.

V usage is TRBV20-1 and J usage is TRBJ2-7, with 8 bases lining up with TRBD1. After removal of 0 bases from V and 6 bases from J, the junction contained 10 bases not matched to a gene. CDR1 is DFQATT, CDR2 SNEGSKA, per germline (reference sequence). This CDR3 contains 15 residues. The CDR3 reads CSARDIDRGLGEQYF. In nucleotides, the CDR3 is TGCAGTGCTAGAGATATCGACAGGGGTTTAGGCGAGCAGTACTTC.

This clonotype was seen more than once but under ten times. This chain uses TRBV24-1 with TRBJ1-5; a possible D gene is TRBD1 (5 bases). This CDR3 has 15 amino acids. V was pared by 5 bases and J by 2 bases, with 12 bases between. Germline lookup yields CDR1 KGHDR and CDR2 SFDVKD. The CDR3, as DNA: TGTGCCACCAGTGGGCCCGGGGCAGGCAATCAGCCCCAGCATTTT. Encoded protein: CATSGPGAGNQPQHF.